The rows below give T cell receptor beta chains drawn from one sample of a study of blood T cell repertoires in COVID-19. This table comes from immunoSEQ multiplex PCR, and its TCRdb copy is limited to in-frame clones, with some not included. The sample includes a few hundred thousand clones, roughly 85% seen only once; the top ten take about 6.2%. The sample consisted of PBMCs or T cells enriched from blood (not recorded which). These receptors came from a woman aged 45-59 years who had been exposed to COVID-19. CDR3s include the opening cysteine and the closing phenylalanine or tryptophan. Each record gives: J gene, V gene, CDR3 protein.

j_gene: TRBJ2-7
v_gene: TRBV15
CDR3aa: CATSRDSRRGGSSYEQYF

j_gene: TRBJ1-1
v_gene: TRBV27
CDR3aa: CAGAWGVNTEAFF

j_gene: TRBJ1-2
v_gene: TRBV11-2
CDR3aa: CASSFGTAYGYTF

j_gene: TRBJ1-2
v_gene: TRBV18
CDR3aa: CASSPQNRLNLGGYTF

j_gene: TRBJ1-1
v_gene: TRBV5-1
CDR3aa: CASGKDTVNTEAFF

j_gene: TRBJ1-1
v_gene: TRBV5-1
CDR3aa: CASSLSTGSTEAFF

j_gene: TRBJ1-6
v_gene: TRBV5-4
CDR3aa: CASSTQTGDNSPLHF

j_gene: TRBJ1-2
v_gene: TRBV4-1
CDR3aa: CASRLRRNYGYTF

j_gene: TRBJ1-1
v_gene: TRBV30
CDR3aa: CAWRGGFNSEAFF

j_gene: TRBJ1-5
v_gene: TRBV4-3
CDR3aa: CASSQDRQLNQPQHF

j_gene: TRBJ2-6
v_gene: TRBV5-1
CDR3aa: CASSLWGRGRGTSGANVLTF

j_gene: TRBJ1-6
v_gene: TRBV2
CDR3aa: CASKPGTGVRAANSPLHF

j_gene: TRBJ2-1
v_gene: TRBV7-2
CDR3aa: CASSPQLTLTQYNEQFF

j_gene: TRBJ1-1
v_gene: TRBV12-3/TRBV12-4
CDR3aa: CASRPTGSDAAFF

j_gene: TRBJ2-3
v_gene: TRBV11-2
CDR3aa: CASSFRREITDTQYF

j_gene: TRBJ1-2
v_gene: TRBV11-2
CDR3aa: CASSLEGAGIYGYTF

j_gene: TRBJ1-2
v_gene: TRBV18
CDR3aa: CASSLQGDYGYTF

j_gene: TRBJ2-5
v_gene: TRBV7-9
CDR3aa: CASSLVLGGKETQYF

j_gene: TRBJ2-5
v_gene: TRBV19
CDR3aa: CASQREFAQETQYF

j_gene: TRBJ1-2
v_gene: TRBV28
CDR3aa: CASTYYGSSNYGYTF

j_gene: TRBJ2-2
v_gene: TRBV7-2
CDR3aa: CASSSRPLRSSGGAGELFF

j_gene: TRBJ1-3
v_gene: TRBV7-2
CDR3aa: CASSLGPGVGNTIYF

j_gene: TRBJ2-3
v_gene: TRBV24-1
CDR3aa: CATSDWGTGEGDTQYF

j_gene: TRBJ1-5
v_gene: TRBV24-1
CDR3aa: CATSDGGGSGQPQHF

j_gene: TRBJ2-2
v_gene: TRBV12-2
CDR3aa: CASRLAGQPNTGELFF

j_gene: TRBJ1-6
v_gene: TRBV21-1
CDR3aa: CASSRNGQANTPLHF

j_gene: TRBJ1-2
v_gene: TRBV5-4
CDR3aa: CASRPGTGVYGYTF

j_gene: TRBJ1-1
v_gene: TRBV10-3
CDR3aa: CAIGQGDTEAFF

j_gene: TRBJ1-2
v_gene: TRBV19
CDR3aa: CASHGGGSGYTF

j_gene: TRBJ2-7
v_gene: TRBV9
CDR3aa: CASSFGQGDSYEQYF

j_gene: TRBJ2-7
v_gene: TRBV11-2
CDR3aa: CASSLGTAFYEQYF

j_gene: TRBJ1-5
v_gene: TRBV10-1
CDR3aa: CASSSGQGGQPQHF

j_gene: TRBJ2-7
v_gene: TRBV5-4
CDR3aa: CASSFPGQGELYEQYF

j_gene: TRBJ2-1
v_gene: TRBV9
CDR3aa: CASSVDQPAGVLNEQFF

j_gene: TRBJ1-6
v_gene: TRBV7-8
CDR3aa: CASSLVADNSPLHF

j_gene: TRBJ2-1
v_gene: TRBV4-2
CDR3aa: CASSQEPSGGVGRNEQFF

j_gene: TRBJ2-1
v_gene: TRBV15
CDR3aa: CATSTPGLGRGEQFF

j_gene: TRBJ1-4
v_gene: TRBV28
CDR3aa: CASSLFGGVDEKLFF

j_gene: TRBJ2-2
v_gene: TRBV24-1
CDR3aa: CATSDPLDRNTGELFF

j_gene: TRBJ1-1
v_gene: TRBV6-5
CDR3aa: CATWAGVNTEAFF

j_gene: TRBJ2-3
v_gene: TRBV7-3
CDR3aa: CASSLRGGSTDTQYF

j_gene: TRBJ1-1
v_gene: TRBV5-5
CDR3aa: CASRKTGSEAFF

j_gene: TRBJ2-7
v_gene: TRBV6-2/TRBV6-3
CDR3aa: CASTPRVLRSSYEQYF

j_gene: TRBJ1-4
v_gene: TRBV30
CDR3aa: CAWSPSTNEKLFF